These T cell receptor beta chains were read from a single sample in a study of vaccination effects on CD4 cells after COVID-19. Their antigens are not known. The assay was immunoSEQ multiplex PCR, and TCRdb's table has in-frame clones only and misses some. The profile shows fewer than 75,000 clones, just under 80% of them singletons. The sequencing here drew on CD4+ T cells from PBMCs cultured without peptide, taken after COVID-19 vaccination. The receptors here all came from a human donor who received a COVID-19 vaccine. Each CDR3 is given without its conserved first and last residue. D genes are given only for firm matches.

d_call v_call cdr3_aa
- TRBV5-4 ASSRTTETQY
- TRBV30 AWSWWGGGLDTEAF
- TRBV11-1 ASSSGQTNEQF
- TRBV13 ASSPGLRTEAF
- TRBV5-1 ASSSGGPSTDTQY
TRBD2 TRBV2 ASSEVAGGFNEQF
- TRBV3-1/TRBV3-2 ASSLPGGPGSTDTQY
- TRBV29-1 SVDEGIGQPQH
- TRBV7-2 ASSPRGGGKPQH
- TRBV20-1 SASRSGYRTNTGELF
- TRBV20-1 SAMIGRSQH
- TRBV6-1 ASSEAIQVFSYEQY
- TRBV4-1 ASSQESYQETQY
- TRBV6-2/TRBV6-3 ASSPADRNGYT
- TRBV2 ASCVVGGRKGTDTQY
TRBD1 TRBV6-5 ASIPGTGNTEAF
TRBD2 TRBV5-1 ASTSLAGGRNEQF
TRBD1 TRBV29-1 SVVRQGQEQF
TRBD1 TRBV3-1/TRBV3-2 ASSHSVAGGDNEQF
- TRBV25-1 ASSDWGNTIY
- TRBV6-2/TRBV6-3 ASSSVGGSAPLH
TRBD1 TRBV6-5 ASRSPGGNDYGYT
TRBD1 TRBV7-2 ASRYNSDRAPS
TRBD1 TRBV2 ASSERQGGEKLF
- TRBV7-2 ASSLASGNLYGYT
- TRBV28 ASSFLGYEQY
TRBD1 TRBV19 ASKDRGNQPQH
TRBD2 TRBV9 ASSVGAGGPIETQY
TRBD1 TRBV2 ASSRTGSNQPQH
TRBD1 TRBV6-2/TRBV6-3 ASSRQGIGPQH
- TRBV6-5 ASRPPASSSYEQY
- TRBV27 ASSLQHPSTDTQY
- TRBV6-6 ASRRDDQPQH
- TRBV21-1 ASSKVLGRDNEQF
- TRBV11-2 ASSPSLGADEKLF
- TRBV14 ASSQPSWGDGGNTIY